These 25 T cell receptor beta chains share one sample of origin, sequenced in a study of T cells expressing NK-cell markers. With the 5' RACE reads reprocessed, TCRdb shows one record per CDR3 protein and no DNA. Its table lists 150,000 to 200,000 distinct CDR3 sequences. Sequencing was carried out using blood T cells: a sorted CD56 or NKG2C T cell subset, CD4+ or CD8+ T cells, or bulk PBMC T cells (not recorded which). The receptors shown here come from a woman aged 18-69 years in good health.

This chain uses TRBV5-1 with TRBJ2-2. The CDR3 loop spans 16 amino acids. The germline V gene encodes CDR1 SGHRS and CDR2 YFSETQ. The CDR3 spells CASSLTRTGNTGELFF. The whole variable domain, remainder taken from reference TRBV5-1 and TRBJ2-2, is KAGVTQTPRYLIKTRGQQVTLSCSPISGHRSVSWYQQTPGQGLQFLFEYFSETQRNKGNFPGRFSGRQFSNSRSEMNVSTLELGDSALYLCASSLTRTGNTGELFFGEGSRLTVL.

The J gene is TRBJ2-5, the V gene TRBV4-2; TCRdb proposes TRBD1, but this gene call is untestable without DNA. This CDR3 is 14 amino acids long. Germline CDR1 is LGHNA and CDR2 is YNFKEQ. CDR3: CASRQTDSQETQYF.

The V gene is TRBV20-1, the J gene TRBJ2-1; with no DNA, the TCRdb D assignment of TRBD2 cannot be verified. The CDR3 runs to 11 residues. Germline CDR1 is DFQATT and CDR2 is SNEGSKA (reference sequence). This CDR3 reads CSASLAVEQFF.

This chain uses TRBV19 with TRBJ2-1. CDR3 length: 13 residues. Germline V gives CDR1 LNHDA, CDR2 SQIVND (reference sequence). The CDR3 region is CASSFREDNEQFF.

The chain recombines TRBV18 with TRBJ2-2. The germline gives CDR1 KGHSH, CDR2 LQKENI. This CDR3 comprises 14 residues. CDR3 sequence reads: CASSSQRNTGELFF. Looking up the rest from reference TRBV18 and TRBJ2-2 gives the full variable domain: NAGVMQNPRHLVRRRGQEARLRCSPMKGHSHVYWYRQLPEEGLKFMVYLQKENIIDESGMPKERFSAEFPKEGPSILRIQQVVRGDSAAYFCASSSQRNTGELFFGEGSRLTVL.

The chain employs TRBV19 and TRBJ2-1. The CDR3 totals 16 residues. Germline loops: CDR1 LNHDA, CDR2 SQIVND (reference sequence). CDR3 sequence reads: CASSILRSADYNEQFF. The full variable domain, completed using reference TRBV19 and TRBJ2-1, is DGGITQSPKYLFRKEGQNVTLSCEQNLNHDAMYWYRQDPGQGLRLIYYSQIVNDFQKGDIAEGYSVSREKKESFPLTVTSAQKNPTAFYLCASSILRSADYNEQFFGPGTRLTVL.

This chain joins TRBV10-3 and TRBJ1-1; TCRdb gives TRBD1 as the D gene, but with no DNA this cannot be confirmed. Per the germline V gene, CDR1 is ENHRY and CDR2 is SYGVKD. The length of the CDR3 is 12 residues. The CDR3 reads CATQSGGPEAFF.

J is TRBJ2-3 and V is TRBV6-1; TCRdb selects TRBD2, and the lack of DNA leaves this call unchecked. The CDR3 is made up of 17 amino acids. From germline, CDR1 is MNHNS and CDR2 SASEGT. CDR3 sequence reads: CASSQAPVLAGTDTQYF.

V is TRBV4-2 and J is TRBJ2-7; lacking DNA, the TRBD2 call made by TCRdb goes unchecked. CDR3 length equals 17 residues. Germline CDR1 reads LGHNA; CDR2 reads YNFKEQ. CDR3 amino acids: CASSQVGTSGSSYEQYF.

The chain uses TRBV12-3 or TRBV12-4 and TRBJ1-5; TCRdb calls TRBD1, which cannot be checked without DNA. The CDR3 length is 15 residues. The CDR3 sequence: CASSFRDRGRQPQHF.

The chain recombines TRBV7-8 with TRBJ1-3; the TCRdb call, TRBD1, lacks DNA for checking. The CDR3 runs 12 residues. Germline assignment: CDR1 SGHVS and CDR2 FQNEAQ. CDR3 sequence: CASSDGRNTIYF.

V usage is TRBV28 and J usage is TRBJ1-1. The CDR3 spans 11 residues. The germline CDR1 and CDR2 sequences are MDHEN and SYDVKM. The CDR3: CATVKGTEAFF.

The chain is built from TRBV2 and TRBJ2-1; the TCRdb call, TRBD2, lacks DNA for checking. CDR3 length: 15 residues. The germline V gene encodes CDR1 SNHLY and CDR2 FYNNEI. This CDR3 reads CASTGMGGRGNEQFF.

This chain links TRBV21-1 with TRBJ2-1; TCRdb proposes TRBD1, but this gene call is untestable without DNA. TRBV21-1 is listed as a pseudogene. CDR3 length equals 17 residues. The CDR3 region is CASSTPVAGGYRNEQFF.

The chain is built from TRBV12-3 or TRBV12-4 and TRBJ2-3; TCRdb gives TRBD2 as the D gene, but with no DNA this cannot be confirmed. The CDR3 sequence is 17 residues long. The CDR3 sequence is CASSRGRSGGNTDTQYF.

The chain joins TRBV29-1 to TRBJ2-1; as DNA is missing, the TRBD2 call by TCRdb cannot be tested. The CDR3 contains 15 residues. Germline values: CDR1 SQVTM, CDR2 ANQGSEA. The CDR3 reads CSAVSGLISYNEQFF.

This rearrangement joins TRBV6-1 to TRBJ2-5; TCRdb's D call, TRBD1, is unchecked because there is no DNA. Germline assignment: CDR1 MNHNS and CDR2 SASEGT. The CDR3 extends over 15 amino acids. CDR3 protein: CASNLPDGGQETQYF.

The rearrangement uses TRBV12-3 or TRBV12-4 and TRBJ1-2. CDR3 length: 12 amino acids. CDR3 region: CASMWSTYGYTF.

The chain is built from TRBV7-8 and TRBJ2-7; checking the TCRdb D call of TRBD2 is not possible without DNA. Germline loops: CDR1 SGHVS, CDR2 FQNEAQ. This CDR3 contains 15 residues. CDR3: CASSIQGLSSYEQYF.

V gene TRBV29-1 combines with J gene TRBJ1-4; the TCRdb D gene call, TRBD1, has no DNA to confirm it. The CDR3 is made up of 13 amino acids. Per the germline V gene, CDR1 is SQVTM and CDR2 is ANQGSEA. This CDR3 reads CSGGDATNEKLFF.

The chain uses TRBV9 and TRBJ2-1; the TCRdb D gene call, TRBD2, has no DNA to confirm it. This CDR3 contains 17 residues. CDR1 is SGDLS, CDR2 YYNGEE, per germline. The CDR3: CASSFRLAGPPYNEQFF.

The CDR3: CASSLDRSNYEQYF. The chain is built from TRBV5-5 and TRBJ2-7. CDR3 length: 14 residues. Per the germline V gene, CDR1 is SGHKS and CDR2 is YYEKEE (reference sequence).

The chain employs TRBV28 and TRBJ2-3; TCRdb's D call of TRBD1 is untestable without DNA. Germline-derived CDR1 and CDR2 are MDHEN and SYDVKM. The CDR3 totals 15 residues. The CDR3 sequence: CASSTPGQGTDTQYF.

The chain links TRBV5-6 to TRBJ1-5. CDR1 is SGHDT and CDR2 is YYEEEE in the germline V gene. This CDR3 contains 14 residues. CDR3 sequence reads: CASSLGRYNQPQHF.

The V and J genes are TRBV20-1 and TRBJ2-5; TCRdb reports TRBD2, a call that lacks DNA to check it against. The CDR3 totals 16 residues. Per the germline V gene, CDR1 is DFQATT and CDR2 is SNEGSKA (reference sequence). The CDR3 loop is CSARDMGLAEQETQYF.